This TCR beta chain was found in a study of control samples from healthy donors and cancer patients. CDR3 length: 16 residues. Germline CDR1 is SGHRS and CDR2 is YFSETQ. V lost 0 bases to trimming and J lost 0 bases, with 10 bases between them. Data came from immunoSEQ multiplex PCR; TCRdb stores just in-frame clones and leaves some out. This sample has about 28,000 clones, with around nine tenths found just once. This chain joins TRBV5-1 and TRBJ2-1; maybe TRBD1 (5 bases). Specimen: PBMCs. The TCR sequence derives from a woman in her thirties or forties with lung cancer. The CDR3, as DNA: TGCGCCAGCAGCTTGGTATTAGGGGCCTCCTACAATGAGCAGTTCTTC. It encodes CASSLVLGASYNEQFF. Full variable domain (remainder filled in from reference TRBV5-1 and TRBJ2-1): KAGVTQTPRYLIKTRGQQVTLSCSPISGHRSVSWYQQTPGQGLQFLFEYFSETQRNKGNFPGRFSGRQFSNSRSEMNVSTLELGDSALYLCASSLVLGASYNEQFFGPGTRLTVL.